One and the same sample provided the 12 T cell receptor beta chains below, sequenced in a study of TIL therapy for anti-PD-1-resistant metastatic lung cancer. The libraries were made with immunoSEQ v3. Measured with immunoSEQ multiplex PCR; TCRdb has only the in-frame clones, and not every one. This sample has more than 90,000 clones, with around three fifths found just once. Stated time point: pre-treatment sample, taken before nivolumab and TIL therapy. Most excised metastases sampled were pleural nodules or supraclavicular lymph nodes. The sample in question was tumor tissue, obtained at baseline. These receptor sequences come from a person aged 25-85 years with non-small cell lung cancer.

The V call is TRBV4-1, the J call TRBJ2-1, with unresolved D. V was shortened by 4 bases and J by 7 bases, with 8 bases between the two germline ends. The germline V gene encodes CDR1 MGHRA and CDR2 YSYEKL. CDR3 length equals 12 residues. The CDR3, as DNA: TGCGCCAGCAGCCCGGCCGGGAATGAGCAGTTCTTC. Translating it yields CASSPAGNEQFF.

The V call is TRBV19, the J call TRBJ1-2, with 7 bases that match TRBD1. CDR1 LNHDA and CDR2 SQIVND come from the germline V gene (reference sequence). With V trimmed by 8 bases and J by 4 bases, 4 bases remained unmatched. This CDR3 spans 12 amino acids. For the CDR3, the DNA is TGTGCCAGTGCCCGGACAGGCTATGGCTACACCTTC. It encodes CASARTGYGYTF.

The V call is TRBV19, the J call TRBJ1-5; 10 nucleotides agree with TRBD1. The CDR3 length is 15 residues. Germline CDR1 and CDR2: LNHDA and SQIVND (reference sequence). The ends lost 3 bases at V and 7 bases at J; junction bases unmatched: 6. The CDR3 is CASSIGQGVRQPQHF. Written as DNA, the CDR3 is TGTGCCAGTAGTATCGGACAGGGGGTAAGACAGCCCCAGCATTTT.

Comment on this clone: Relative to the germline gene, one junction end is altered; a read error may explain this. The chain employs TRBV15 and TRBJ2-6; 7 bases fit TRBD1. The length of the CDR3 is 13 residues. Looked up from germline, CDR1 is LNHNV and CDR2 is YYDKDF (reference sequence). The CDR3 DNA reads TGTGCCTCCAGGGGGTCTGGGGCCAACGTCCTGACTTTC. Translating gives CASRGSGANVLTF.

The count of this clone is one. The chain carries TRBV28 and TRBJ2-3; TRBD2 is a possible D gene (6 bases). Germline V lookup: CDR1 MDHEN, CDR2 SYDVKM. CDR3 length: 14 residues. V dropped 2 bases and J dropped 9 bases, with 15 bases sitting between them. The CDR3 DNA reads TGTGCCAGCAGTTTAACGGGGGTCGTTGGAACGCAGTATTTT. This translates into CASSLTGVVGTQYF.

V and J are TRBV15 and TRBJ2-2; 10 bases line up with TRBD2. The V gene's germline CDR1 is LNHNV and CDR2 YYDKDF (reference sequence). The V and J ends lost 1 base and 9 bases, in that order; junction bases with no gene match: 5. The CDR3 is 15 amino acids. This CDR3 reads CATSRGAGGPRELFF. The DNA of the CDR3 is TGTGCCACCAGCAGAGGAGCGGGAGGGCCCAGGGAGCTGTTTTTT.

This rearrangement joins TRBV4-1 to TRBJ1-1, with D tentatively TRBD1 (6 bases). V lost 6 bases to trimming and J lost 5 bases, with 31 bases between them. Germline V gene data show CDR1 as MGHRA and CDR2 as YSYEKL. This CDR3 spans 19 amino acids. The CDR3 DNA sequence: TGCGCCAGCAGTCAGAGGGCACTTACAGGGTTGATGGTGGGGACTGAAGCTTTCTTT. Translation gives CASSQRALTGLMVGTEAFF.

The chain combines TRBV29-1 with TRBJ2-3, with a tentative D call TRBD2 (5 bases). Germline V gene data show CDR1 as SQVTM and CDR2 as ANQGSEA. This CDR3 spans 15 amino acids. V was shortened by 4 bases and J by 2 bases, with 16 bases between the two germline ends. The CDR3 sequence: CSVGVPLAYTDTQYF. CDR3 DNA sequence: TGCAGCGTTGGAGTCCCCCTAGCATACACAGATACGCAGTATTTT.

The chain joins TRBV4-2 to TRBJ1-3, with a weak D call TRBD1 (5 bases). Trimming shortened V by 0 bases and J by 0 bases, and 9 bases separated the two germline ends. In germline, CDR1 is LGHNA, CDR2 YNFKEQ. The CDR3 spans 16 residues. The CDR3 loop is CASSQEGGDSGNTIYF. In DNA, the CDR3 is TGTGCCAGCAGCCAAGAGGGGGGGGACTCTGGAAACACCATATATTTT.

This sequence joins TRBV7-8 and TRBJ1-5; 7 nucleotides match TRBD1. Germline assignment: CDR1 SGHVS and CDR2 FQNEAQ. The CDR3 has 13 residues. The V gene end was trimmed by 5 bases and the J gene end by 6 bases; junction bases not matched to a gene: 4. The CDR3: CASSPRQGQPQHF. DNA of the CDR3: TGTGCCAGCAGCCCCCGACAGGGTCAGCCCCAGCATTTT. The full variable domain, completed using reference TRBV7-8 and TRBJ1-5, is GAGVSQSPRYKVAKRGQDVALRCDPISGHVSLFWYQQALGQGPEFLTYFQNEAQLDKSGLPSDRFFAERPEGSVSTLKIQRTQQEDSAVYLCASSPRQGQPQHFGDGTRLSIL.

This clone showed up just a few times. This chain joins TRBV7-9 and TRBJ1-2; possible D gene TRBD1, 5 bases. CDR1 and CDR2 (germline): SEHNR, FQNEAQ (reference sequence). This CDR3 region has 13 residues. V was trimmed by 5 bases and J by 5 bases, leaving 12 bases between them. CDR3 amino acids: CASSQQTDYGYTF. Written as DNA, the CDR3 is TGTGCCAGCAGCCAACAGACAGATTATGGCTACACCTTC. The variable domain in full, with the rest retrieved from reference TRBV7-9 and TRBJ1-2, is DTGVSQNPRHKITKRGQNVTFRCDPISEHNRLYWYRQTLGQGPEFLTYFQNEAQLEKSRLLSDRFSAERPKGSFSTLEIQRTEQGDSAMYLCASSQQTDYGYTFGSGTRLTVV.

With respect to this clone: The sample holds other DNA sequences that translate to the same CDR3. This rearrangement joins TRBV7-3 to TRBJ2-6; D possibly matches TRBD1 or TRBD2 (6 bases each). Per germline, CDR1 SGHTA and CDR2 FQGTGA. The CDR3 has 19 amino acids. V was cut by 4 bases and J by 1 base, with 20 bases left in between. Here the CDR3 reads CASSSTGGRGRSGANVLTF. CDR3 nucleotides: TGTGCCAGCAGCTCGACCGGGGGCAGGGGAAGGTCTGGGGCCAACGTCCTGACTTTC.